A single sample is the source of the 31 T cell receptor beta chains below, sequenced in a study of OX40 agonist ivuxolimab in advanced cancers. Assay used: immunoSEQ multiplex PCR; TCRdb lists only in-frame clones, some missing. The sample records 45,000 to 60,000 clones, 91% being singletons. Source: CD4+ or CD8+ T cells sorted from blood, taken in a trial of the OX40 agonist ivuxolimab. The receptors were gathered from an adult with an advanced solid tumor such as melanoma, head and neck, liver or kidney cancer.

The chain links TRBV5-1 to TRBJ2-5; D is perhaps TRBD2 (6 bases). Germline V lookup: CDR1 SGHRS, CDR2 YFSETQ. CDR3 length: 16 residues. V was trimmed by 4 bases and J by 4 bases, leaving 20 bases between them. Here the CDR3 DNA reads TGCGCCAGCAGCCGGGGAGGAGGGGCCTTGGGAGAGACCCAGTACTTC. It codes for CASSRGGGALGETQYF.

The chain couples TRBV15 to TRBJ2-1; D gene unclear. CDR1 is LNHNV and CDR2 is YYDKDF in the germline V gene (reference sequence). Between the trimmed V and J ends, which lost 1 base and 1 base, there was a span of 5 bases. This CDR3 has 14 residues. The CDR3 sequence is CATSRASSYNEQFF. CDR3 nucleotides: TGTGCCACCAGCAGAGCCAGTTCCTACAATGAGCAGTTCTTC.

The chain links TRBV10-3 to TRBJ1-4, with a weak D call TRBD1 (5 bases). This CDR3 has 14 residues. Trimming stripped 4 bases from V and 6 bases from J, with 12 bases between. Germline V lookup: CDR1 ENHRY, CDR2 SYGVKD. Here the CDR3 reads CAISGSGADEKLFF. CDR3 coding DNA: TGTGCCATCAGTGGGTCTGGGGCTGATGAAAAACTGTTTTTT.

V is TRBV4-2 and J is TRBJ1-5; D is possibly TRBD1 (6 bases). Germline CDR1 and CDR2: LGHNA and YNFKEQ. The CDR3 is 14 amino acids. With 0 bases removed from V and 11 bases from J, the gap between germline ends came to 14 bases. The CDR3 here is CASSQEGAGRSQHF. The CDR3 nucleotides are TGTGCCAGCAGCCAAGAGGGGGCAGGGCGGTCCCAGCATTTT.

The V gene is TRBV5-6, the J gene TRBJ2-5, with D unresolved. The CDR3 consists of 15 residues. Trimming removed 2 bases from V and 1 base from J, with 12 bases in between. Germline loops: CDR1 SGHDT, CDR2 YYEEEE. The CDR3 nucleotides are TGTGCCAGCAGCTTAGGATTATTGGGCCAAGAGACCCAGTACTTC. Amino acids: CASSLGLLGQETQYF.

This clone was observed a single time. The V call is TRBV29-1, the J call TRBJ2-1, with 10 bases identical to TRBD2. CDR1 and CDR2 (germline): SQVTM, ANQGSEA. The CDR3 totals 15 residues. The V segment lost 3 bases and the J segment 8 bases; nucleotides outside the gene matches: 10. This CDR3 reads CSVEGLAGESYEQFF. CDR3 bases: TGCAGCGTTGAGGGGCTAGCGGGAGAAAGTTATGAGCAGTTCTTC.

This clone was observed a single time. The chain recombines TRBV6-5 with TRBJ2-7; 8 bases agree with TRBD1. The trim removed 5 bases at V and 1 base at J, leaving 4 bases unmatched. This CDR3 has 14 residues. Germline V lookup: CDR1 MNHEY, CDR2 SVGAGI. The CDR3 region has the DNA TGTGCCAGCAGTCTACAGGGGGAATCCTACGAGCAGTACTTC. It encodes CASSLQGESYEQYF.

CDR3: CASSQGSGTGYEQYF. CDR3 sequence (DNA): TGCGCCAGCAGCCAAGGTTCGGGGACAGGCTACGAGCAGTACTTC. The chain employs TRBV4-3 and TRBJ2-7, with 8 positions matching TRBD1. V shed 1 base, J shed 3 bases, and the junction held 5 bases outside the gene matches. CDR1 is LGHNA, CDR2 YSLEER, per germline. CDR3 length: 15 residues.

This sequence joins TRBV28 and TRBJ2-1; TRBD2 might be the D (5 bases). Germline loops: CDR1 MDHEN, CDR2 SYDVKM. The CDR3 loop spans 15 amino acids. Deletions cut 3 bases from V and 0 bases from J, with 9 bases between. CDR3 nucleotide sequence: TGTGCCAGCAGTTTCCGGGAAAGCTCCTACAATGAGCAGTTCTTC. As protein: CASSFRESSYNEQFF.

The chain joins TRBV27 to TRBJ2-3, with D possibly being TRBD2 (6 bases). Trimming took 5 bases from V and 0 from J, leaving 15 bases between them. This CDR3 spans 16 amino acids. Looked up from germline, CDR1 is MNHEY and CDR2 is SMNVEV (reference sequence). The CDR3 loop is CASSTNSGTSTDTQYF. The CDR3 coding sequence is TGTGCCAGCAGTACCAATAGCGGAACTAGCACAGATACGCAGTATTTT.

This clone was detected only a few times. The chain is built from TRBV5-6 and TRBJ1-2; TRBD1 might be the D (6 bases). V was shortened by 4 bases and J by 4 bases, with 26 bases between the two germline ends. CDR3 size: 18 residues. Looked up from germline, CDR1 is SGHDT and CDR2 is YYEEEE. The CDR3 DNA reads TGTGCCAGCAGCCTTGGGGCAGGGGAGTACCCACGGATCTATGGCTACACCTTC. It specifies CASSLGAGEYPRIYGYTF.

The V gene is TRBV27, the J gene TRBJ2-7; 10 bases map to TRBD1. Germline V gene sequence: CDR1 MNHEY, CDR2 SMNVEV (reference sequence). The trim removed 5 bases at V and 7 bases at J, leaving 8 bases unmatched. The CDR3 is 14 residues long. For the CDR3, the DNA is TGTGCCAGCAGTCCCGGGACAGGGGTGAGGGAGCAGTACTTC. It yields the protein CASSPGTGVREQYF.

The chain links TRBV5-1 to TRBJ1-1, with D possibly being TRBD1 (6 bases). The CDR3 extends over 14 amino acids. Germline loops: CDR1 SGHRS, CDR2 YFSETQ. The ends were cut back, 1 base at V and 1 base at J, with 8 bases in the middle. This chain's CDR3 is CASSLTGQNTEAFF. The DNA of the CDR3 is TGCGCCAGCAGCTTGACGGGACAGAACACTGAAGCTTTCTTT.

The chain recombines TRBV27 with TRBJ2-6; the D is unclear. Germline CDR1 MNHEY, CDR2 SMNVEV (reference sequence). CDR3 length: 13 residues. Trimming stripped 3 bases from V and 4 bases from J, with 4 bases between. The CDR3: CASSLTGANVLTF. For the CDR3, the DNA is TGTGCCAGCAGTTTGACCGGGGCCAACGTCCTGACTTTC.

The chain is built from TRBV28 and TRBJ2-1, with TRBD1 as a possible D gene (10 bases). V gave up 8 bases and J gave up 4 bases, with 30 bases separating them. Germline CDR1 reads MDHEN; CDR2 reads SYDVKM. This CDR3 comprises 19 residues. Here the CDR3 reads CASATGTGDRLAVYNEQFF. The CDR3 DNA follows: TGTGCCAGCGCAACCGGGACAGGGGATCGACTAGCGGTATACAATGAGCAGTTCTTC.

This chain connects TRBV7-9 to TRBJ2-1, with a weak D call TRBD1 (5 bases). This CDR3 is 17 amino acids long. V gave up 4 bases and J gave up 0 bases, with 16 bases separating them. From germline, CDR1 is SEHNR and CDR2 FQNEAQ (reference sequence). CDR3 amino acids: CASSSIQDPISYNEQFF. In nucleotides, the CDR3 is TGTGCCAGCAGCTCAATACAGGATCCCATCTCCTACAATGAGCAGTTCTTC.

This clone was detected once. V usage is TRBV28 and J usage is TRBJ2-5; 11 bases match TRBD2. From germline, CDR1 is MDHEN and CDR2 SYDVKM. Unmatched junction bases numbered 4, after V lost 4 bases and J lost 0 bases. The CDR3 has 16 amino acids. The CDR3 bases are TGTGCCAGCAGTTCTGGGACTAGCGGTTACCAAGAGACCCAGTACTTC. Translating it yields CASSSGTSGYQETQYF.

The chain has TRBV7-9 and TRBJ2-7; 7 nucleotides align to TRBD1. Germline V lookup: CDR1 SEHNR, CDR2 FQNEAQ (reference sequence). This CDR3 region has 16 residues. Trimming at V came to 1 base and at J to 4 bases, leaving 10 bases not matched to a gene. The CDR3 sequence is CASSLDLGGEFYEQYF. The CDR3 DNA reads as TGTGCCAGCAGCTTAGATTTAGGGGGCGAATTTTACGAGCAGTACTTC.

The chain carries TRBV9 and TRBJ2-5, with TRBD1 as a possible D gene (6 bases). Germline-derived CDR1 and CDR2 are SGDLS and YYNGEE. This CDR3 is built from 14 residues. Trimming took 0 bases from V and 2 from J, leaving 8 bases between them. The CDR3: CASSVAGQQETQYF. As DNA, the CDR3 is TGTGCCAGCAGCGTAGCCGGACAGCAAGAGACCCAGTACTTC.

V usage is TRBV9 and J usage is TRBJ2-7; 7 positions agree with TRBD1. V lost 0 bases to trimming and J lost 4 bases; unmatched junction nucleotides: 7. The germline V gene has CDR1 SGDLS and CDR2 YYNGEE. This CDR3 has 15 amino acids. CDR3 residues: CASSVDGTASYEQYF. DNA for the CDR3: TGTGCCAGCAGCGTAGATGGGACAGCAAGTTACGAGCAGTACTTC. The full variable domain, in which reference TRBV9 and TRBJ2-7 provide the parts outside the CDR3, is DSGVTQTPKHLITATGQRVTLRCSPRSGDLSVYWYQQSLDQGLQFLIQYYNGEERAKGNILERFSAQQFPDLHSELNLSSLELGDSALYFCASSVDGTASYEQYFGPGTRLTVT.

The J gene is TRBJ1-3, the V gene TRBV4-1, with D perhaps TRBD1 (5 bases). The CDR3 runs 17 residues. The V and J ends lost 5 bases and 0 bases respectively, with 17 bases between them. CDR1 and CDR2 (germline): MGHRA, YSYEKL. This CDR3 reads CASSNVGTGYSGNTIYF. CDR3 coding DNA: TGCGCCAGCAGCAACGTCGGCACAGGCTACTCTGGAAACACCATATATTTT.

This clone was seen just once. The chain joins TRBV2 to TRBJ2-1; possible D gene TRBD2, 5 bases. The V end lost 7 bases, the J end lost 5 bases, and 18 bases lay between the germline ends. This CDR3 contains 15 residues. CDR1 is SNHLY and CDR2 is FYNNEI in the germline V gene. CDR3 coding DNA: TGTGCCAGCACCCTATGGTGGGGAGACGACAATGAGCAGTTCTTC. It translates to CASTLWWGDDNEQFF.

The chain employs TRBV10-3 and TRBJ2-7, with 9 bases matching TRBD1. The CDR3 consists of 14 residues. Germline-derived CDR1 and CDR2 are ENHRY and SYGVKD. The trim removed 4 bases at V and 3 bases at J, leaving 4 bases unmatched. The chain's CDR3 is CAISGDRADYEQYF. The DNA of the CDR3 is TGTGCCATCAGTGGGGACAGGGCCGACTACGAGCAGTACTTC.

For this clone: At one end, the junction sequence differs from germline, possibly due to a read error. The CDR3 loop is CASILGPNIDEQFF. Written as DNA, the CDR3 is TGTGCCAGCATCTTGGGCCCAAACATCGATGAGCAGTTCTTC. This rearrangement joins TRBV5-8 to TRBJ2-1, with D unresolved. Germline CDR1 and CDR2: SGHTS and YDEGEE. This CDR3 is built from 14 residues.

V gene TRBV13 combines with J gene TRBJ2-1; unclear D gene. CDR3 length: 13 residues. Germline V lookup: CDR1 PRHDT, CDR2 FYEKMQ (reference sequence). V gave up 5 bases and J gave up 6 bases, with 11 bases separating them. For the CDR3, the DNA is TGTGCCAGCAGCCTCGAGACCCGCAATGAGCAGTTCTTC. Residues: CASSLETRNEQFF.

Here the CDR3 DNA reads TGCGCCAGCAGCCAAGGGTTCAGTTTTGCCGATCAGCAGTACTTC. It translates to CASSQGFSFADQQYF. The genes are TRBV4-3 and TRBJ2-7; D ambiguous. Germline CDR1 LGHNA, CDR2 YSLEER. Trimming took 1 base from V and 8 from J, leaving 18 bases between them. This CDR3 comprises 15 residues.

V usage is TRBV28 and J usage is TRBJ1-5, with TRBD1 as a possible D gene (5 bases). Germline V gives CDR1 MDHEN, CDR2 SYDVKM. This CDR3 comprises 14 residues. Trimming stripped 6 bases from V and 1 base from J, with 10 bases between. CDR3 protein: CASSNWDSNQPQHF. CDR3 sequence (DNA): TGTGCCAGCAGCAATTGGGACAGCAATCAGCCCCAGCATTTT.

The V call is TRBV4-3, the J call TRBJ2-1; 9 nucleotides align to TRBD2. The V segment lost 0 bases and the J segment 3 bases; nucleotides outside the gene matches: 6. Germline V lookup: CDR1 LGHNA, CDR2 YSLEER. This CDR3 comprises 17 residues. The CDR3 protein is CASSQDPPSGNYNEQFF. The DNA of the CDR3 is TGCGCCAGCAGCCAAGATCCCCCTAGCGGGAACTACAATGAGCAGTTCTTC.

This rearrangement joins TRBV7-2 to TRBJ1-3; D remains unclear. Trimming took 5 bases from V and 8 from J, leaving 16 bases between them. This CDR3 region has 14 residues. Germline loops: CDR1 SGHTA, CDR2 FQGNSA. CDR3 sequence reads: CASSLEAYLDTIYF. CDR3 coding DNA: TGTGCCAGCAGCCTCGAGGCTTATCTGGACACCATATATTTT.

The chain has TRBV9 and TRBJ2-3; D may match TRBD1 or TRBD2 (5 bases each). Germline lookup yields CDR1 SGDLS and CDR2 YYNGEE. The CDR3 extends over 15 amino acids. Trimming cost V 0 bases and J 4 bases, with 12 bases left between them. CDR3 sequence (DNA): TGTGCCAGCAGCGTAGCAGCGGAAGGGGCAGATACGCAGTATTTT. It codes for CASSVAAEGADTQYF. The whole variable domain, filled in from reference TRBV9 and TRBJ2-3, reads DSGVTQTPKHLITATGQRVTLRCSPRSGDLSVYWYQQSLDQGLQFLIQYYNGEERAKGNILERFSAQQFPDLHSELNLSSLELGDSALYFCASSVAAEGADTQYFGPGTRLTVL.

V and J are TRBV7-6 and TRBJ2-3; 8 nucleotides match TRBD1. The CDR3 sequence is 17 residues long. The J segment lost 0 bases and the V segment lost 5 bases, leaving 10 bases of the junction unmatched. The germline gives CDR1 SGHVS, CDR2 FNYEAQ. DNA for the CDR3: TGTGCCAGCAGCACGAAACGACAGGGGACTAGCACAGATACGCAGTATTTT. It specifies CASSTKRQGTSTDTQYF.